This TCR beta chain was observed in a study of T cell responses to AZD1222 COVID-19 vaccine. Notes on the study in general: A mostly white British donor set with more females was recruited, and clonal diversity was possibly underestimated. At study baseline, merely six AZD1222 recipients were seropositive.

The repertoire was sequenced with immunoSEQ multiplex PCR; TCRdb's copy has only in-frame clones and lacks some. Seen here are some 140,000 clones, about 90% observed once, and the top ten hold 5% to 6.5%. Turning to this clone: Its antigen remains unidentified.

CDR1 SGHTS and CDR2 YDEGEE come from the germline V gene. The CDR3 is 16 residues long. The J segment lost 6 bases and the V segment lost 0 bases, leaving 7 bases of the junction unmatched. The genes are TRBV5-8 and TRBJ2-7, with TRBD2 matching 12 bases. This TCR was recovered from an adult in good health. The material sequenced was peripheral blood, taken on day 0 of AZD1222 vaccination. The CDR3 loop is CASSLGTSGRLVEQYF. The CDR3 DNA sequence: TGTGCCAGCAGCTTGGGAACTAGCGGGAGGCTGGTCGAGCAGTACTTC. The full variable domain, its missing parts supplied by reference TRBV5-8 and TRBJ2-7, is EAGVTQSPTHLIKTRGQQATLRCSPISGHTSVYWYQQALGLGLQFLLWYDEGEERNRGNFPPRFSGRQFPNYSSELNVNALELEDSALYLCASSLGTSGRLVEQYFGPGTRLTVT.